These 25 T cell receptor beta chains were all obtained from the same sample, sequenced in a study of shared clonotypes between healthy human individuals. Clones were sequenced by immunoSEQ multiplex PCR, and TCRdb holds only the in-frame ones, with some missing. The sample includes around 480,000 clones, about three quarters of them seen just once. Input material: PBMCs. The receptors were gathered from a woman in her 40s in good health. Some clones in this sample may be carry-over from other donors' samples.

This clone was detected ten times or more. Compared with germline, one end of the junction differs, possibly owing to a read error. The V gene is TRBV7-7, the J gene TRBJ2-1; 9 bases align to TRBD2. CDR1 and CDR2 from the germline V gene are SSHAT and FNYEAQ (reference sequence). There are 14 residues in the CDR3. CDR3 coding DNA: TGTGCTAGCAGCTTAGCGGGGGATCACAATGAGCAGTTCTTC. Translation: CASSLAGDHNEQFF.

The gene calls are TRBV28 and TRBJ1-4; 8 bases are shared with TRBD1. This CDR3 region has 17 residues. Trimming at V came to 8 bases and at J to 7 bases, leaving 18 bases not matched to a gene. Germline assignment: CDR1 MDHEN and CDR2 SYDVKM. CDR3 coding DNA: TGTGCCAGCGGGGAATCAGGGGGCTCCGAATTGGGTGAAAAACTGTTTTTT. Its protein product is CASGESGGSELGEKLFF.

This chain uses TRBV7-3 with TRBJ2-1; 14 bases line up with TRBD2. The CDR3 consists of 17 residues. CDR1 is SGHTA and CDR2 is FQGTGA in the germline V gene. Germline trimming cut 2 bases from V and 7 bases from J; bases unmatched to any gene: 7. In DNA form, the CDR3 reads TGTGCCAGCAGCTTAGGGACTAGCGGGAGAGATCGGAATGAGCAGTTCTTC. It codes for CASSLGTSGRDRNEQFF.

V and J are TRBV11-1 and TRBJ2-5, with D maybe TRBD1 (6 bases). V was cut by 0 bases and J by 10 bases, with 15 bases left in between. CDR3 length: 14 residues. Germline V gives CDR1 SGHAT, CDR2 FQDESV (reference sequence). Here the CDR3 reads CASSLALTTGNQYF. In nucleotides, the CDR3 is TGTGCCAGCAGCTTAGCCTTAACCACAGGGAACCAGTACTTC.

This clone came up once. The chain couples TRBV5-6 to TRBJ2-7; D could derive from TRBD1 or TRBD2 (5 bases each). The CDR3 has 14 amino acids. V was pared by 1 base and J by 4 bases, with 12 bases between. Germline CDR1 SGHDT, CDR2 YYEEEE. This CDR3 reads CASSLYQGVYEQYF. The DNA for the CDR3 is TGTGCCAGCAGCTTGTACCAGGGAGTTTACGAGCAGTACTTC. Together with reference TRBV5-6 and TRBJ2-7, the CDR3 gives the full variable domain: DAGVTQSPTHLIKTRGQQVTLRCSPKSGHDTVSWYQQALGQGPQFIFQYYEEEERQRGNFPDRFSGHQFPNYSSELNVNALLLGDSALYLCASSLYQGVYEQYFGPGTRLTVT.

This chain connects TRBV5-4 to TRBJ1-6; D ambiguous. The CDR3 loop spans 16 amino acids. Germline CDR1 SGHNT, CDR2 YYREEE (reference sequence). V was clipped by 0 bases and J by 4 bases, with 11 bases between them. The CDR3 protein is CASSLAAREYNSPLHF. The DNA of the CDR3 is TGTGCCAGCAGCTTGGCCGCACGGGAATATAATTCACCCCTCCACTTT.

The rearrangement joins TRBV7-8 to TRBJ1-5; TRBD1 aligns across 8 bases. Germline V gene data show CDR1 as SGHVS and CDR2 as FQNEAQ. After removal of 6 bases from V and 1 base from J, the junction contained 8 bases not matched to a gene. The CDR3 sequence is 16 residues long. CDR3 sequence (DNA): TGTGCCAGCAGTCTTCGGGACAGGAGAAGCAATCAGCCCCAGCATTTT. Translating gives CASSLRDRRSNQPQHF.

The chain uses TRBV28 and TRBJ1-5, with 7 bases identical to TRBD1. Germline V gene data show CDR1 as MDHEN and CDR2 as SYDVKM. This CDR3 is built from 17 residues. The trim removed 1 base at V and 5 bases at J, leaving 11 bases unmatched. The CDR3: CASSLSQGGITDQPQHF. CDR3 coding DNA: TGTGCCAGCAGTTTATCGCAGGGGGGTATTACGGATCAGCCCCAGCATTTT.

V and J are TRBV18 and TRBJ1-1, with TRBD1 as a possible D gene (6 bases). V shed 1 base and J shed 11 bases, with 14 bases lying between them. Per germline, CDR1 KGHSH and CDR2 LQKENI. The CDR3 has 13 residues. This CDR3 is CASSPRDWTEAFF. In nucleotides, the CDR3 is TGTGCCAGCTCACCACGAGATTGGACAGAGGCTTTCTTT.

The chain couples TRBV30 to TRBJ1-2; D is unclear. Trimming removed 3 bases from V and 13 bases from J, with 12 bases in between. The V gene's germline CDR1 is GTSNPN and CDR2 SVGIG (reference sequence). The CDR3 contains 10 residues. The CDR3 is CAWSPLAPTF. The CDR3 region has the DNA TGTGCCTGGAGCCCACTCGCACCCACCTTC.

The chain employs TRBV27 and TRBJ2-1, with TRBD2 matching 16 bases. This CDR3 is built from 18 residues. J gave up 9 bases and V 6 bases, and 14 bases lay outside the gene matches. Germline lookup yields CDR1 MNHEY and CDR2 SMNVEV (reference sequence). This chain's CDR3 is CASRPGLAGGRRLGEQFF. The CDR3, as DNA: TGTGCCAGCAGACCGGGACTAGCGGGAGGGCGACGCTTGGGTGAGCAGTTCTTC.

The rearrangement joins TRBV9 to TRBJ2-1, with a weak D call TRBD1 (5 bases). V was pared by 4 bases and J by 4 bases, with 12 bases between. The CDR3 extends over 14 amino acids. CDR1 and CDR2 from the germline V gene are SGDLS and YYNGEE. For the CDR3, the DNA is TGTGCCAGCAGCCCAACGACAGAATACAATGAGCAGTTCTTC. Translating it yields CASSPTTEYNEQFF.

As concerns this clone: A far larger clone is one base from this, pointing to a likely read error. The chain combines TRBV9 with TRBJ1-1, with TRBD1 as a possible D gene (5 bases). From germline, CDR1 is SGDLS and CDR2 YYNGEE. This CDR3 has 13 residues. The CDR3 spells CASSKGMNTGAFF. In DNA, the CDR3 is TGTGCCAGCAGCAAGGGGATGAACACTGGAGCTTTCTTT. Full variable domain (missing parts from reference TRBV9 and TRBJ1-1): DSGVTQTPKHLITATGQRVTLRCSPRSGDLSVYWYQQSLDQGLQFLIQYYNGEERAKGNILERFSAQQFPDLHSELNLSSLELGDSALYFCASSKGMNTGAFFGQGTRLTVV.

The genes are TRBV29-1 and TRBJ2-7, with 9 bases lining up with TRBD2. J was trimmed by 7 bases and V by 4 bases; bases with no gene match: 8. Per germline, CDR1 SQVTM and CDR2 ANQGSEA. CDR3 length: 13 amino acids. CDR3 in DNA: TGCAGCGTTGGGCGTAGCGGGAGTGGAGAGCAGTACTTC. This codes for CSVGRSGSGEQYF.

This clone was recorded at least ten times. The V and J genes are TRBV7-2 and TRBJ2-1; D may be TRBD2 (7 bases). The CDR3 consists of 14 residues. CDR1 and CDR2 from the germline V gene are SGHTA and FQGNSA. Trimming removed 8 bases from V and 10 bases from J, with 21 bases in between. CDR3 loop: CASSRGGGPQEQFF. The CDR3 bases are TGTGCCAGCTCCAGGGGCGGGGGCCCCCAGGAGCAGTTCTTC. Looking up the rest from reference TRBV7-2 and TRBJ2-1 gives the full variable domain: GAGVSQSPSNKVTEKGKDVELRCDPISGHTALYWYRQSLGQGLEFLIYFQGNSAPDKSGLPSDRFSAERTGGSVSTLTIQRTQQEDSAVYLCASSRGGGPQEQFFGPGTRLTVL.

J is TRBJ2-1 and V is TRBV10-2; TRBD2 aligns across 7 bases. Trimming removed 6 bases from V and 9 bases from J; junction bases left unmatched: 8. This CDR3 has 13 amino acids. The germline CDR1 and CDR2 sequences are WSHSY and SAAADI. CDR3 DNA sequence: TGCGCCAGCAGGGAGAGCGGGACGGGTGAGCAGTTCTTC. Translated: CASRESGTGEQFF.

The V and J genes are TRBV19 and TRBJ2-3; possible D gene TRBD2, 5 bases. V lost 0 bases to trimming and J lost 2 bases, with 12 bases between them. From germline, CDR1 is LNHDA and CDR2 SQIVND (reference sequence). The CDR3 has 16 amino acids. The CDR3 region has the DNA TGTGCCAGTAGTATAGAAAAGGACTTAACCACAGATACGCAGTATTTT. This gives the protein CASSIEKDLTTDTQYF.

The rearrangement links TRBV20-1 to TRBJ2-2; a weak D match, TRBD2 (6 bases). Germline V gene lookup returns CDR1 DFQATT and CDR2 SNEGSKA (reference sequence). Trimming removed 3 bases from V and 9 bases from J, with 8 bases in between. The CDR3 runs to 11 residues. CDR3 in DNA: TGCAGTGCTAGGGAGGGCCGGGAGCTGTTTTTT. Residues: CSAREGRELFF.

The V call is TRBV30, the J call TRBJ1-1; TRBD1 is a possible D gene (6 bases). There are 14 residues in the CDR3. V lost 1 base to trimming and J lost 2 bases, with 11 bases between them. Germline V gene sequence: CDR1 GTSNPN, CDR2 SVGIG (reference sequence). CDR3 loop: CAWSAGTTNTEAFF. In DNA, the CDR3 is TGTGCCTGGAGTGCCGGGACAACTAACACTGAAGCTTTCTTT.

This chain connects TRBV6-1 to TRBJ2-7; 8 bases line up with TRBD1. Germline V lookup: CDR1 MNHNS, CDR2 SASEGT. This CDR3 is built from 15 residues. Unmatched junction bases numbered 7, after V lost 0 bases and J lost 6 bases. The CDR3 protein is CASSEASWGTGEQYF. In DNA, the CDR3 is TGTGCCAGCAGTGAAGCATCTTGGGGGACAGGCGAGCAGTACTTC.

This rearrangement joins TRBV28 to TRBJ2-1; no definite D call. V was cut by 5 bases and J by 10 bases, with 12 bases left in between. The germline CDR1 and CDR2 sequences are MDHEN and SYDVKM. The CDR3 covers 12 residues. CDR3 amino acids: CASSLKGREQFF. CDR3 DNA sequence: TGTGCCAGCAGTCTAAAAGGACGGGAGCAGTTCTTC.

This rearrangement joins TRBV11-2 to TRBJ2-6; D perhaps matches TRBD2 (6 bases). CDR1 and CDR2 from the germline V gene are SGHAT and FQNNGV. V lost 3 bases and J lost 5, with 14 bases in between. The CDR3 consists of 16 residues. CDR3 nucleotide sequence: TGTGCCAGCAGCTTTGGCGGGGTGAGGCGGGCCAACGTCCTGACTTTC. Amino acids: CASSFGGVRRANVLTF.

The CDR3 is CASSLEGGGRLPVGTDTQYF. DNA for the CDR3: TGTGCCAGCAGCTTAGAAGGTGGCGGGAGGCTCCCGGTGGGCACAGATACGCAGTATTTT. V gene TRBV11-3 combines with J gene TRBJ2-3; TRBD2 aligns across 8 bases. The CDR3 totals 20 residues. In germline, CDR1 is SGHNT, CDR2 YENEEA. J gave up 1 base and V 0 bases, and 15 bases lay outside the gene matches.

This clone has a handful of counts. This chain joins TRBV29-1 and TRBJ2-2; 7 bases are a match to TRBD2. The CDR3 totals 16 residues. The germline V gene encodes CDR1 SQVTM and CDR2 ANQGSEA. Losses at the gene ends were 7 bases for V and 0 bases for J; bases not matched to a gene: 11. CDR3 coding DNA: TGCAGCGCCGCCTTGGGGAGGGGTACGAACACCGGGGAGCTGTTTTTT. It encodes CSAALGRGTNTGELFF.

Here the CDR3 DNA reads TGTGCCAGCAGTGAATTTTACAGGGTGGGCAATAATGAAAAACTGTTTTTT. Translation gives CASSEFYRVGNNEKLFF. The rearrangement uses TRBV25-1 and TRBJ1-4, with D maybe TRBD1 (6 bases). This CDR3 has 17 residues. Germline loops: CDR1 MGHDK, CDR2 SYGVNS. V shed 1 base and J shed 4 bases, with 16 bases lying between them.